This T cell receptor (beta chain) was captured in a study of identical twins. This clonotype was recorded at least ten times. Its antigen is undetermined. Study-wide points: Partly confounded zero-insertion analyses could result from invariant MAIT and iNKT cells. It was cross-sectional statistical analysis, not following the same donors, that the conclusions relied on.

The CDR3 is 14 amino acids. Germline loops: CDR1 KGHSH, CDR2 LQKENI. V lost 3 bases and J 6 bases, leaving 14 bases between the germline ends. Unique molecular identifiers were present on the cDNA, which also gained a universal primer site by template switching. MiXCR was run by TCRdb on the 5' RACE reads, yielding one entry per CDR3 protein. This table holds 600,000 to 800,000 distinct CDR3 sequences, 21% found once. The same data also contributed to another study, on T cells expressing NK-cell markers. That paper notes: Eight donors were sequenced, of whom seven were HCMV-seropositive, while the remaining one was HCMV-seronegative.

J is TRBJ1-1 and V is TRBV18, with D unresolved. Sequencing used PBMCs. The receptor was derived from a woman aged 18 to 35 in good health. CDR3 region: CASSPTANSAEAFF. In DNA form, the CDR3 reads TGTGCCAGCTCACCCACAGCCAACAGCGCTGAAGCTTTCTTT.